The 28 T cell receptor beta chains in this list originate from one sample, sequenced in a study of post-analysis software for immune sequencing data (dated by TCRdb to 2015 to 2017). Findings and caveats that apply to the study as a whole: A handful of TRBV segments, including TRBV5-6, TRBV5-1 and TRBV20-1, were significantly more frequent in patients than controls.

The library was built by means of PCR. The sequencer was an Illumina HiSeq 2500. To reduce PCR and sequencing biases, unique molecular identifiers were built into the TCR beta cDNA libraries. TCRdb reran the public reads through fastp at Q25 and MiXCR, keeping productive beta chains. Records with the same CDR3 protein are collapsed into one entry carrying the most frequent genes and DNA. Here the sample has around 400,000 distinct CDR3 sequences; 30% to 45% occur a single time. Of the sample, under 15% is held by the ten largest clones. For these TCRs, the target antigens are not known. Sequenced: blood. Receptors were obtained from a girl aged 5 to 17 with multiple sclerosis.

The chain joins TRBV27 to TRBJ1-5; D not certain. V was cut by 10 bases and J by 4 bases, with 23 bases left in between. In germline, CDR1 is MNHEY, CDR2 SMNVEV (reference sequence). The CDR3 loop spans 16 amino acids. CDR3 region: CAIPRELPRPNQPQHF. CDR3 bases: TGTGCCATCCCCCGGGAGTTGCCTCGGCCGAATCAGCCCCAGCATTTT.

The chain uses TRBV12-3 or TRBV12-4 and TRBJ2-3; 14 bases fit TRBD2. This CDR3 has 14 amino acids. V was pared by 6 bases and J by 4 bases, with 0 bases of the junction left unmatched. As DNA, the CDR3 is TGTGCCAGCAGGACTAGCGGGGGGGCAGATACGCAGTATTTT. Encoded protein: CASRTSGGADTQYF.

The chain couples TRBV7-2 to TRBJ1-2; no clear D. V lost 4 bases and J 4 bases, leaving 10 bases between the germline ends. This CDR3 has 13 amino acids. Germline V gene sequence: CDR1 SGHTA, CDR2 FQGNSA. CDR3: CASSSRNGYGYTF. CDR3 nucleotides: TGTGCCAGCAGCTCCCGTAATGGCTATGGCTACACCTTC.

The rearrangement joins TRBV20-1 to TRBJ2-7; tentative D call: TRBD1 (5 bases). V shed 3 bases and J shed 2 bases, with 11 bases lying between them. Germline CDR1 DFQATT, CDR2 SNEGSKA (reference sequence). CDR3 length: 13 residues. The CDR3 region is CSASRDGTYEQYF. As DNA, the CDR3 is TGCAGTGCTAGCAGGGATGGGACCTACGAGCAGTACTTC.

V and J are TRBV6-1 and TRBJ2-7; weak D call: TRBD2 (6 bases). This CDR3 is built from 15 residues. Trimming took 5 bases from V and 2 from J, leaving 16 bases between them. CDR1 is MNHNS and CDR2 is SASEGT in the germline V gene. The CDR3 spells CASSPGGAPTYEQYF. In DNA form, the CDR3 reads TGTGCCAGCAGTCCCGGAGGGGCCCCAACCTACGAGCAGTACTTC.

This clonotype has a handful of counts. The chain employs TRBV4-3 and TRBJ1-1; D is unclear. This CDR3 is built from 14 residues. Germline V lookup: CDR1 LGHNA, CDR2 YSLEER. V was cut by 0 bases and J by 1 base, with 6 bases left in between. The CDR3 DNA follows: TGCGCCAGCAGCCAAGAAAACGGGAACACTGAAGCTTTCTTT. As protein: CASSQENGNTEAFF.

This chain links TRBV7-2 with TRBJ1-5, with a tentative D call TRBD1 (6 bases). Trimming left V 8 bases short and J 2 bases short, with 10 bases between. The CDR3 covers 13 residues. Per germline, CDR1 SGHTA and CDR2 FQGNSA. The CDR3 DNA reads as TGTGCCAGCGGGGGGCAGGGCAATCAGCCCCAGCATTTT. This encodes CASGGQGNQPQHF.

This clonotype has more than one count but fewer than ten. The genes are TRBV2 and TRBJ2-3; 8 bases are a match to TRBD2. The V and J ends lost 6 bases and 0 bases, in that order; junction bases with no gene match: 5. Per the germline V gene, CDR1 is SNHLY and CDR2 is FYNNEI. This CDR3 region has 15 residues. Written as DNA, the CDR3 is TGTGCCAGCAGGTGGCTAGCGGGTAGCACAGATACGCAGTATTTT. Its translation is CASRWLAGSTDTQYF.

For this clonotype: Sequence at one end of the junction differs from germline and may be a read error. The CDR3 DNA sequence: TGTGTCAGCAGCTTCGGATTTCAAGAGACCCAGTACTTC. It is translated as CVSSFGFQETQYF. The V and J genes are TRBV9 and TRBJ2-5; no clear D. Germline V lookup: CDR1 SGDLS, CDR2 YYNGEE. The CDR3 has 13 amino acids.

This clonotype was recorded a few times. The rearrangement joins TRBV5-1 to TRBJ2-3, with D perhaps matching TRBD1 (5 bases). The CDR3 covers 15 residues. V was pared by 0 bases and J by 2 bases, with 10 bases between. Germline CDR1 and CDR2: SGHRS and YFSETQ. CDR3 bases: TGCGCCAGCAGCTTGGATCCAGGGTCCACAGATACGCAGTATTTT. Translated: CASSLDPGSTDTQYF.

The rearrangement links TRBV7-6 to TRBJ1-6; D not certain. Trimming took 5 bases from V and 0 from J, leaving 14 bases between them. Germline V gene lookup returns CDR1 SGHVS and CDR2 FNYEAQ. The CDR3 has 17 amino acids. CDR3 sequence (DNA): TGTGCCAGCAGCGCTGAAGTGTGGAGCTCCTATAATTCACCCCTCCACTTT. Amino acid sequence: CASSAEVWSSYNSPLHF.

This chain joins TRBV6-2 or TRBV6-3 and TRBJ2-1; 10 bases are a match to TRBD1. V dropped 2 bases and J dropped 9; count of bases not matched to a gene: 4. This CDR3 has 14 residues. In germline, CDR1 is MNHEY, CDR2 SVGEGT. The CDR3 spells CASSYGTGDGEQFF. The CDR3 DNA follows: TGTGCCAGCAGTTACGGGACAGGGGACGGTGAGCAGTTCTTC.

This rearrangement joins TRBV12-5 to TRBJ2-1; D may be TRBD2 (6 bases). The CDR3 length is 21 residues. Germline V gene data show CDR1 as LGHNT and CDR2 as FRNRAP. With 2 bases removed from V and 5 bases from J, the gap between germline ends came to 31 bases. CDR3 nucleotides: TGTGCTAGTGGTTTGTCTCGGCGGGGTGGGCTCTTGTCCGGGGTACACAATGAGCAGTTCTTC. This gives the protein CASGLSRRGGLLSGVHNEQFF.

This chain uses TRBV6-6 with TRBJ1-5, with D unclear. The CDR3 has 15 amino acids. V lost 5 bases, J lost 2 bases, and 13 bases lay in between. Germline CDR1 and CDR2: MNHNY and SVGAGI (reference sequence). The CDR3 sequence: CASSTLGAGNQPQHF. The CDR3 region has the DNA TGTGCCAGCAGTACCCTAGGAGCTGGCAATCAGCCCCAGCATTTT.

The chain employs TRBV18 and TRBJ2-7; 9 bases align to TRBD2. CDR1 is KGHSH, CDR2 LQKENI, per germline. Losses at the gene ends were 3 bases for V and 0 bases for J; bases not matched to a gene: 9. The CDR3 loop spans 17 amino acids. For the CDR3, the DNA is TGTGCCAGCTCACCCTTAGCGGGGGAGCCCCACTCCTACGAGCAGTACTTC. Its protein is CASSPLAGEPHSYEQYF. Based on the CDR3 plus reference TRBV18 and TRBJ2-7, the full variable domain is NAGVMQNPRHLVRRRGQEARLRCSPMKGHSHVYWYRQLPEEGLKFMVYLQKENIIDESGMPKERFSAEFPKEGPSILRIQQVVRGDSAAYFCASSPLAGEPHSYEQYFGPGTRLTVT.

About this clonotype itself: A junction end diverges from the germline sequence, so it may reflect a read error. This chain uses TRBV5-1 with TRBJ2-7; D possibly corresponds to TRBD2 (5 bases). TRBJ2-5 explains the end of the DNA better; the J call may be wrong. Germline CDR1 reads SGHRS; CDR2 reads YFSETQ. The CDR3 spans 12 residues. The CDR3 spells CASSRGQGTQYF. The CDR3 DNA reads as TGCGCCAGCAGTAGAGGGCAAGGGACCCAGTACTTC.

The V call is TRBV19, the J call TRBJ1-2; D uncertain. Trimming removed 5 bases from V and 3 bases from J, with 4 bases in between. This CDR3 comprises 11 residues. Germline V CDR1 and CDR2: LNHDA, SQIVND (reference sequence). CDR3 sequence: CASSHDYGYTF. In nucleotides, the CDR3 is TGTGCCAGTAGTCATGACTATGGCTACACCTTC.

The V and J genes are TRBV5-1 and TRBJ2-1, with D hard to call. The CDR3 has 15 amino acids. Trimming removed 0 bases from V and 3 bases from J, with 10 bases in between. Germline lookup yields CDR1 SGHRS and CDR2 YFSETQ. CDR3 loop: CASSLVPSIYNEQFF. The CDR3 bases are TGCGCCAGCAGCTTGGTTCCAAGCATCTACAATGAGCAGTTCTTC.

A note on this clonotype: A junction boundary mismatches the germline segment, possibly from a read error. The chain combines TRBV10-3 with TRBJ2-1, with D perhaps being TRBD1 or TRBD2 (6 bases each). Germline V lookup: CDR1 ENHRY, CDR2 SYGVKD. The CDR3 length is 14 residues. CDR3 amino acids: CAVRGGPPDNEQFF. DNA of the CDR3: TGTGCCGTCAGAGGGGGGCCCCCAGACAATGAGCAGTTCTTC.

The genes are TRBV28 and TRBJ1-2; D gene unclear. Trimming took off 3 bases at V and 5 bases at J, with 13 bases between the two ends. Germline values: CDR1 MDHEN, CDR2 SYDVKM. This CDR3 spans 14 amino acids. The CDR3 bases are TGTGCCAGCAGTTTTGCGGGGAGGATGTATGGCTACACCTTC. Translation gives CASSFAGRMYGYTF.

The V call is TRBV2, the J call TRBJ1-5; 8 nucleotides align to TRBD1. This CDR3 is 15 amino acids long. Trimming took 7 bases from V and 0 from J; bases not matched to a gene: 5. Germline loops: CDR1 SNHLY, CDR2 FYNNEI. The CDR3 DNA reads TGTGCCAGCACTCGGACAGGGAGTAGCAATCAGCCCCAGCATTTT. Translated: CASTRTGSSNQPQHF.

This clonotype was seen a handful of times. This chain links TRBV3-1 with TRBJ2-1; D could derive from TRBD1 or TRBD2 (5 bases each). The V and J ends lost 0 bases and 0 bases respectively, with 9 bases between them. Germline-derived CDR1 and CDR2 are LGHDT and YNNKEL (reference sequence). The CDR3 extends over 16 amino acids. The CDR3 sequence: CASSQDSGASYNEQFF. The DNA of the CDR3 is TGTGCCAGCAGCCAAGATTCCGGGGCCTCCTACAATGAGCAGTTCTTC.

This clonotype was counted between two and nine times. The chain joins TRBV12-3 or TRBV12-4 to TRBJ2-1, with 11 bases aligning to TRBD2. The length of the CDR3 is 14 residues. The J segment lost 7 bases and the V segment lost 8 bases, leaving 7 bases of the junction unmatched. The chain's CDR3 is CASGGSGGENEQFF. The CDR3 DNA follows: TGTGCCAGCGGAGGTAGCGGGGGGGAAAATGAGCAGTTCTTC.

The chain employs TRBV7-3 and TRBJ2-3; weak D call: TRBD2 (6 bases). The CDR3 runs to 18 residues. CDR1 is SGHTA, CDR2 FQGTGA, per germline. The germline V and J ends were trimmed by 5 bases and 2 bases, with 23 bases remaining between them. CDR3 DNA: TGTGCCAGCAGCCAAAGAGGAGGGAATGGCGGGGACACAGATACGCAGTATTTT. Protein: CASSQRGGNGGDTDTQYF. The whole variable domain, filled in from reference TRBV7-3 and TRBJ2-3, reads GAGVSQTPSNKVTEKGKYVELRCDPISGHTALYWYRQSLGQGPEFLIYFQGTGAADDSGLPNDRFFAVRPEGSVSTLKIQRTERGDSAVYLCASSQRGGNGGDTDTQYFGPGTRLTVL.

The sample holds a few counts of this clonotype. The chain uses TRBV20-1 and TRBJ2-5; D is possibly TRBD1 or TRBD2 (5 bases each). The V end lost 2 bases, the J end lost 3 bases, and 10 bases lay between the germline ends. Looked up from germline, CDR1 is DFQATT and CDR2 is SNEGSKA (reference sequence). The CDR3 is made up of 13 amino acids. CDR3 sequence reads: CSARRGAKETQYF. The CDR3 DNA reads TGCAGTGCTAGACGAGGGGCCAAAGAGACCCAGTACTTC.

The chain recombines TRBV4-1 with TRBJ2-5; D is perhaps TRBD2 (6 bases). V gave up 4 bases and J gave up 0 bases, with 21 bases separating them. The CDR3 contains 18 residues. CDR1 is MGHRA, CDR2 YSYEKL, per germline. CDR3 residues: CASSPVGRGRPYQETQYF. The CDR3 DNA sequence: TGCGCCAGCAGCCCTGTGGGACGGGGGAGGCCGTACCAAGAGACCCAGTACTTC.

The chain uses TRBV4-1 and TRBJ2-3; TRBD2 matches 10 bases. Unmatched junction bases numbered 6, after V lost 0 bases and J lost 3 bases. This CDR3 is 17 amino acids long. From germline, CDR1 is MGHRA and CDR2 YSYEKL. Written as DNA, the CDR3 is TGCGCCAGCAGCCAAGATCCGGGGACTAGCGATACAGATACGCAGTATTTT. The encoded protein is CASSQDPGTSDTDTQYF.

The chain combines TRBV19 with TRBJ1-5, with 8 bases lining up with TRBD1. Germline V gene sequence: CDR1 LNHDA, CDR2 SQIVND (reference sequence). Germline trimming cut 5 bases from V and 6 bases from J; bases unmatched to any gene: 12. The CDR3 loop spans 16 amino acids. CDR3 protein: CASSRQRTGFSQPQHF. DNA for the CDR3: TGTGCCAGTAGTCGCCAGCGGACAGGGTTCTCTCAGCCCCAGCATTTT. Combining the CDR3 with reference TRBV19 and TRBJ1-5 gives the whole variable domain DGGITQSPKYLFRKEGQNVTLSCEQNLNHDAMYWYRQDPGQGLRLIYYSQIVNDFQKGDIAEGYSVSREKKESFPLTVTSAQKNPTAFYLCASSRQRTGFSQPQHFGDGTRLSIL.